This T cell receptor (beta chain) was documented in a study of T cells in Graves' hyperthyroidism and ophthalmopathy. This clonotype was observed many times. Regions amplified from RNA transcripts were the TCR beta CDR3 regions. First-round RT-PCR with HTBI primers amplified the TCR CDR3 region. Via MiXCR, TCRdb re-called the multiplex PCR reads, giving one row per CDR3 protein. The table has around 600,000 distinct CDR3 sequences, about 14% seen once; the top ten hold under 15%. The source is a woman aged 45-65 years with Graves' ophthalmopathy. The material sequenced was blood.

CDR3 in amino acids: CSARARHGTGAYEQYF. The CDR3 DNA follows: TGCAGCGCCCGCGCCCGCCATGGGACAGGGGCCTACGAGCAGTACTTC. V gene TRBV29-1 combines with J gene TRBJ2-7; 10 nucleotides agree with TRBD1. CDR3 length: 16 residues. V lost 7 bases and J lost 2; bases outside the gene matches: 14. The germline gives CDR1 SQVTM, CDR2 ANQGSEA.